This T cell receptor (beta chain) was profiled in a study of blood T cells in healthy people across ages. A word on this clonotype: Antigen unknown.

Next came a second PCR, run for about 7 to 12 cycles, which used a sample-barcoded 5' primer along with a J-beta primer mix. TCRdb independently ran MiXCR on the 5' RACE reads; one entry per CDR3 protein. The sample includes hundreds of thousands of distinct CDR3 sequences, roughly 60% of them seen just once. V lost 0 bases and J 4 bases, leaving 10 bases between the germline ends. Germline CDR1 reads MGHRA; CDR2 reads YSYEKL. CDR3 size: 15 residues. Overall study results and limits: PBMCs went unsorted, and a conclusive naive versus antigen-experienced comparison was therefore prevented. Considered underestimates were the diversity estimates obtained from one million T cells.

Caucasian individuals from Russia who were healthy and aged roughly 6 to 100 acted as donors. Total RNA extraction produced at least 6 micrograms (per sample) for the study. This receptor was taken from a man aged 25 to 40 in good health. Source material: blood. The rearrangement links TRBV4-1 to TRBJ1-5, with TRBD1 as a possible D gene (6 bases). The CDR3 DNA reads TGCGCCAGCAGCCAAGATCCAGGGGTGAATCAGCCCCAGCATTTT. This sequence encodes CASSQDPGVNQPQHF.